Each of the 26 T cell receptor beta chains below was sequenced from the same sample in a study of blood T cell repertoires in COVID-19. The protocol was immunoSEQ multiplex PCR, while the TCRdb copy is restricted to in-frame clones and leaves out a portion. The sample includes nearly 350,000 clones, about 90% of them seen just once. The material sequenced was PBMCs or T cells enriched from blood (not recorded which). The receptor set was obtained from a woman in her 30s who had recovered from COVID-19.

The chain combines TRBV7-9 with TRBJ1-4; D call uncertain. The CDR3 totals 14 residues. CDR1 is SEHNR and CDR2 is FQNEAQ in the germline V gene (reference sequence). Trimming shortened V by 1 base and J by 4 bases, and 7 bases separated the two germline ends. This CDR3 is CASSLGSSNEKLFF. The CDR3 nucleotides are TGTGCCAGCAGCTTAGGATCCAGTAATGAAAAACTGTTTTTT.

CDR3 bases: TGTGCCAGTAGTGCCCCGAGGTTGTACACTGAAGCTTTCTTT. This sequence encodes CASSAPRLYTEAFF. The rearrangement links TRBV19 to TRBJ1-1; no definite D call. Between the trimmed V and J ends, which lost 5 bases and 3 bases, there was a span of 13 bases. Germline V gene data show CDR1 as LNHDA and CDR2 as SQIVND (reference sequence). The CDR3 is 14 residues long.

The CDR3 here is CASSQDPGYGYTF. The DNA for the CDR3 is TGTGCCAGCAGCCAAGATCCGGGGTATGGCTACACCTTC. The J gene is TRBJ1-2, the V gene TRBV14; D is ambiguous. The V gene's germline CDR1 is SGHDN and CDR2 FVKESK. The CDR3 loop spans 13 amino acids. Trimming removed 0 bases at V and 5 bases at J, with 7 bases between.

V usage is TRBV11-2 and J usage is TRBJ1-5, with a possible D match to TRBD1 (5 bases). Per the germline V gene, CDR1 is SGHAT and CDR2 is FQNNGV. CDR3 length equals 15 residues. The V gene lost 1 base and the J gene lost 0 bases, with 7 bases spanning the gap. Here the CDR3 DNA reads TGTGCCAGCAGCTTAGGACAGCATAGCAATCAGCCCCAGCATTTT. Encoded protein: CASSLGQHSNQPQHF.

The chain joins TRBV13 to TRBJ2-3; 7 nucleotides align to TRBD2. The CDR3 consists of 14 residues. Germline V gene data show CDR1 as PRHDT and CDR2 as FYEKMQ (reference sequence). The trim removed 4 bases at V and 6 bases at J, leaving 7 bases unmatched. The CDR3 coding sequence is TGTGCCAGCAGCTCCCGAGCGCGGGGGGATACGCAGTATTTT. Translating it yields CASSSRARGDTQYF. Supplemented by reference TRBV13 and TRBJ2-3, the full variable domain reads AAGVIQSPRHLIKEKRETATLKCYPIPRHDTVYWYQQGPGQDPQFLISFYEKMQSDKGSIPDRFSAQQFSDYHSELNMSSLELGDSALYFCASSSRARGDTQYFGPGTRLTVL.

In this sample, this clone turned up once. CDR3 sequence reads: CASSITGIGNTIYF. CDR3 DNA: TGTGCCAGCAGTATAACAGGGATCGGAAACACCATATATTTT. The V call is TRBV27, the J call TRBJ1-3; D may be TRBD1 (6 bases). The CDR3 extends over 14 amino acids. Germline V CDR1 and CDR2: MNHEY, SMNVEV (reference sequence). V dropped 5 bases and J dropped 4 bases, with 12 bases sitting between them.

The chain links TRBV10-1 to TRBJ1-3, with unresolved D. The germline V gene has CDR1 WNHNN and CDR2 SYGVQD (reference sequence). V lost 2 bases and J 2 bases, leaving 10 bases between the germline ends. The CDR3 contains 15 residues. CDR3: CASSEGGPAGNTIYF. CDR3 sequence (DNA): TGCGCCAGCAGTGAGGGCGGTCCGGCTGGAAACACCATATATTTT.

This clone appeared once. V and J are TRBV5-5 and TRBJ2-7; D is perhaps TRBD1 (6 bases). This CDR3 has 16 amino acids. Germline V gene sequence: CDR1 SGHKS, CDR2 YYEKEE (reference sequence). Trimming shortened V by 5 bases and J by 3 bases, and 21 bases separated the two germline ends. CDR3 DNA sequence: TGTGCCAGCAGTCTGGGGGACAAGTCGGGGTACTACGAGCAGTACTTC. Its protein is CASSLGDKSGYYEQYF.

This clone was detected once. The chain combines TRBV21-1 with TRBJ1-2; TRBD1 was called by the table and not checked on the DNA. TRBV21-1 represents a pseudogene. CDR3 length equals 14 residues. Here the CDR3 reads CASSKGTALYGYTF. As DNA, the CDR3 is TGTGCCAGCAGCAAAGGGACAGCACTTTATGGCTACACCTTC.

This rearrangement joins TRBV11-2 to TRBJ2-1; a possible D gene is TRBD2 (5 bases). V lost 5 bases and J lost 1, with 12 bases in between. Germline lookup yields CDR1 SGHAT and CDR2 FQNNGV. This CDR3 region has 15 residues. In DNA form, the CDR3 reads TGTGCCAGCAGCCCCCAGAGGGCATCCTACAATGAGCAGTTCTTC. This gives the protein CASSPQRASYNEQFF.

The chain combines TRBV19 with TRBJ1-1, with D hard to call. This CDR3 is built from 12 residues. Looked up from germline, CDR1 is LNHDA and CDR2 is SQIVND (reference sequence). V lost 6 bases and J 0 bases, leaving 5 bases between the germline ends. The CDR3 DNA is TGTGCCAGTAGCATCCTGAACACTGAAGCTTTCTTT. Its protein product is CASSILNTEAFF.

This clone appeared once. The chain is built from TRBV2 and TRBJ1-2; D might be TRBD1 (5 bases). Germline CDR1 SNHLY, CDR2 FYNNEI. This CDR3 contains 13 residues. V was cut by 8 bases and J by 4 bases, with 14 bases left in between. This CDR3 reads CASPSGISYGYTF. The CDR3 nucleotides are TGTGCCAGCCCCTCAGGGATTTCCTATGGCTACACCTTC. Combining the CDR3 with reference TRBV2 and TRBJ1-2 gives the whole variable domain EPEVTQTPSHQVTQMGQEVILRCVPISNHLYFYWYRQILGQKVEFLVSFYNNEISEKSEIFDDQFSVERPDGSNFTLKIRSTKLEDSAMYFCASPSGISYGYTFGSGTRLTVV.

This chain joins TRBV7-9 and TRBJ2-3; 8 nucleotides line up with TRBD2. CDR3 length equals 15 residues. V was pared by 10 bases and J by 4 bases, with 13 bases of the junction left unmatched. Germline CDR1 reads SEHNR; CDR2 reads FQNEAQ (reference sequence). The CDR3 here is CATRPGGAGPDTQYF. CDR3 DNA sequence: TGTGCCACACGCCCGGGGGGGGCCGGCCCAGATACGCAGTATTTT.

The chain carries TRBV30 and TRBJ1-5; TRBD1 aligns across 10 bases. CDR3 length equals 16 residues. Germline V gene data show CDR1 as GTSNPN and CDR2 as SVGIG (reference sequence). V shed 2 bases, J shed 4 bases, and the junction held 8 bases outside the gene matches. The CDR3 region is CAWSRRDRGGNQPQHF. In nucleotides, the CDR3 is TGTGCCTGGAGTAGACGGGACAGGGGTGGAAATCAGCCCCAGCATTTT. The whole variable domain, remainder taken from reference TRBV30 and TRBJ1-5, is SQTIHQWPATLVQPVGSPLSLECTVEGTSNPNLYWYRQAAGRGLQLLFYSVGIGQISSEVPQNLSASRPQDRQFILSSKKLLLSDSGFYLCAWSRRDRGGNQPQHFGDGTRLSIL.

CDR3 bases: TGTGCCAGCAGCCACGCCCCTAGCGAGTACCAAGAGACCCAGTACTTC. Translation gives CASSHAPSEYQETQYF. The chain joins TRBV9 to TRBJ2-5, with TRBD2 as a possible D gene (6 bases). This CDR3 has 16 residues. Looked up from germline, CDR1 is SGDLS and CDR2 is YYNGEE. V was shortened by 4 bases and J by 0 bases, with 16 bases between the two germline ends.

V is TRBV6-6 and J is TRBJ1-6, with 8 bases matching TRBD1. The CDR3 contains 18 residues. CDR1 MNHNY and CDR2 SVGAGI come from the germline V gene (reference sequence). Trimming at V came to 5 bases and at J to 9 bases, leaving 18 bases not matched to a gene. In DNA form, the CDR3 reads TGTGCCAGCAGTCCGATTATGTTGATGGACAGGGTACGTTCACCCCTCCACTTT. Protein: CASSPIMLMDRVRSPLHF.

V usage is TRBV11-2 and J usage is TRBJ2-7, with unresolved D. The germline V gene encodes CDR1 SGHAT and CDR2 FQNNGV. This CDR3 has 10 amino acids. Trimming cost V 6 bases and J 3 bases, with 3 bases left between them. CDR3 sequence (DNA): TGTGCCAGCAGTCGCTACGAGCAGTACTTC. As protein: CASSRYEQYF.

The rearrangement links TRBV7-2 to TRBJ2-7; 9 nucleotides align to TRBD2. CDR1 is SGHTA, CDR2 FQGNSA, per germline. Trimming cost V 0 bases and J 4 bases; bases outside gene matches: 4. CDR3 length: 15 amino acids. The CDR3 sequence is CASSLAGGGAYEQYF. CDR3 sequence (DNA): TGTGCCAGCAGCTTAGCAGGCGGGGGGGCTTACGAGCAGTACTTC.

J is TRBJ1-2 and V is TRBV12-3 or TRBV12-4; TRBD1 matches at 7 bases. Trimming at V came to 5 bases and at J to 8 bases, leaving 8 bases not matched to a gene. This CDR3 comprises 13 residues. The CDR3 sequence is CASSPTGAVGYTF. CDR3 nucleotides: TGTGCCAGCAGTCCCACAGGGGCGGTCGGCTACACCTTC.

The chain combines TRBV2 with TRBJ2-7; 7 nucleotides align to TRBD1. Trimming cost V 6 bases and J 3 bases; bases outside gene matches: 5. Germline CDR1 is SNHLY and CDR2 is FYNNEI. The CDR3 has 13 amino acids. DNA for the CDR3: TGTGCCAGCAGAGGTTCAGGGGGCTACGAGCAGTACTTC. Translating it yields CASRGSGGYEQYF.

The V gene is TRBV5-1, the J gene TRBJ2-1; D unresolved. The V gene's germline CDR1 is SGHRS and CDR2 YFSETQ. The CDR3 contains 16 residues. V dropped 1 base and J dropped 0 bases, with 11 bases sitting between them. The CDR3 DNA reads as TGCGCCAGCAGCTTGCTGAGAAAGAGCTCCTACAATGAGCAGTTCTTC. It is translated as CASSLLRKSSYNEQFF. The full variable domain, completed using reference TRBV5-1 and TRBJ2-1, is KAGVTQTPRYLIKTRGQQVTLSCSPISGHRSVSWYQQTPGQGLQFLFEYFSETQRNKGNFPGRFSGRQFSNSRSEMNVSTLELGDSALYLCASSLLRKSSYNEQFFGPGTRLTVL.

The V and J genes are TRBV2 and TRBJ1-1; 8 positions match TRBD1. In germline, CDR1 is SNHLY, CDR2 FYNNEI. CDR3 size: 15 residues. The junction had 9 bases not matched to a gene; V was cut back by 8 bases and J by 1 base. CDR3 DNA: TGTGCCAGCTCTCCTCCCCAGGGGGCGAACACTGAAGCTTTCTTT. Its translation is CASSPPQGANTEAFF.

The chain recombines TRBV12-5 with TRBJ2-1; TRBD2 aligns across 14 bases. The ends lost 6 bases at V and 7 bases at J; junction bases unmatched: 5. This CDR3 contains 15 residues. CDR1 is LGHNT and CDR2 is FRNRAP in the germline V gene. The CDR3 nucleotides read TGTGCTAGTGGCCCGGGACTAGCGGGGGTAAATGAGCAGTTCTTC. It codes for CASGPGLAGVNEQFF.

The rearrangement uses TRBV2 and TRBJ1-1; TRBD1 aligns across 7 bases. V shed 8 bases, J shed 1 base, and the junction held 7 bases outside the gene matches. This CDR3 contains 14 residues. The germline gives CDR1 SNHLY, CDR2 FYNNEI. CDR3 amino acids: CASGETGTNTEAFF. The CDR3 DNA reads TGTGCCAGCGGGGAGACAGGGACGAACACTGAAGCTTTCTTT.

The rearrangement joins TRBV6-5 to TRBJ1-5, with a weak D call TRBD1 (5 bases). V was pared by 6 bases and J by 4 bases, with 13 bases between. Germline V gene lookup returns CDR1 MNHEY and CDR2 SVGAGI. CDR3 length: 14 amino acids. The CDR3 region has the DNA TGTGCCAGCAGCAGCCGACGGACAAATCAGCCCCAGCATTTT. Translated: CASSSRRTNQPQHF.

The V call is TRBV28, the J call TRBJ1-1; D unclear. This CDR3 comprises 13 residues. Deletions cut 5 bases from V and 1 base from J, with 8 bases between. Germline lookup yields CDR1 MDHEN and CDR2 SYDVKM. The CDR3, as DNA: TGTGCCAGCAGTCACAAAAGGAACACTGAAGCTTTCTTT. This translates into CASSHKRNTEAFF.